The 13 T cell receptor beta chains given below trace back to one sample, sequenced in a study of blood T cell repertoires in COVID-19. Profiling relied on immunoSEQ multiplex PCR, and the TCRdb table lists in-frame clones only, not all of them. The data hold 180,000 or so clones, with about 81% observed a single time. The sequenced sample was peripheral blood. The receptors shown here come from a woman older than 75 with COVID-19, enrolled during active disease.

The genes are TRBV18 and TRBJ2-5, with D possibly matching TRBD2 (6 bases). Trimming shortened V by 3 bases and J by 14 bases, and 22 bases separated the two germline ends. The germline CDR1 and CDR2 sequences are KGHSH and LQKENI. The CDR3 is made up of 14 amino acids. CDR3: CASSPSAGLWVPYF. CDR3 nucleotide sequence: TGTGCCAGCTCACCCTCCGCGGGGTTATGGGTGCCTTACTTC.

This chain links TRBV6-5 with TRBJ2-5, with D tentatively TRBD2 (6 bases). The CDR3 runs 14 residues. Germline V lookup: CDR1 MNHEY, CDR2 SVGAGI. V shed 4 bases and J shed 5 bases, with 14 bases lying between them. The DNA for the CDR3 is TGTGCCAGCAGTTTTCGGGACTTTGGGGAGACCCAGTACTTC. Its protein is CASSFRDFGETQYF.

This clone has more than one count but fewer than ten. CDR3 sequence (DNA): TGTGCCAGCAGCTTAGGGGGCGGGAGCGAGCAGTACTTC. Protein product: CASSLGGGSEQYF. The chain employs TRBV7-9 and TRBJ2-7, with TRBD2 matching over 7 bases. V dropped 1 base and J dropped 6; count of bases not matched to a gene: 3. CDR1 is SEHNR and CDR2 is FQNEAQ in the germline V gene (reference sequence). This CDR3 spans 13 amino acids.

This chain joins TRBV6-6 and TRBJ2-5; TRBD2 matches at 10 bases. This CDR3 contains 17 residues. Germline V gives CDR1 MNHNY, CDR2 SVGAGI (reference sequence). After removal of 5 bases from V and 0 bases from J, the junction contained 9 bases not matched to a gene. This CDR3 is CASSPYSGGTNQETQYF. Written as DNA, the CDR3 is TGTGCCAGCAGTCCTTATAGCGGGGGGACAAACCAAGAGACCCAGTACTTC.

This clone has ten or more counts. The chain links TRBV6-6 to TRBJ2-3; 10 nucleotides line up with TRBD2. CDR3 length equals 15 residues. In germline, CDR1 is MNHNY, CDR2 SVGAGI (reference sequence). V dropped 4 bases and J dropped 2; count of bases not matched to a gene: 3. The CDR3 here is CASSLLAGPTDTQYF. The CDR3 DNA reads TGTGCCAGCAGTTTACTAGCGGGACCCACAGATACGCAGTATTTT.

The chain combines TRBV18 with TRBJ1-1, with 7 nucleotides matching TRBD1. The CDR3 runs to 17 residues. The germline CDR1 and CDR2 sequences are KGHSH and LQKENI. Trimming cost V 3 bases and J 1 base; bases outside gene matches: 11. The CDR3 sequence: CASSPNRGMAWNTEAFF. Here the CDR3 DNA reads TGTGCCAGCTCACCGAACAGGGGTATGGCCTGGAACACTGAAGCTTTCTTT.

The gene calls are TRBV5-1 and TRBJ2-1; 10 nucleotides agree with TRBD2. This CDR3 is 17 amino acids long. Losses at the gene ends were 4 bases for V and 4 bases for J; bases not matched to a gene: 11. In germline, CDR1 is SGHRS, CDR2 YFSETQ. The CDR3 sequence: CASSNPPGTSVYNEQFF. DNA of the CDR3: TGCGCCAGCAGCAATCCTCCCGGGACTAGCGTATACAATGAGCAGTTCTTC. Variable domain in full (rest from reference TRBV5-1 and TRBJ2-1): KAGVTQTPRYLIKTRGQQVTLSCSPISGHRSVSWYQQTPGQGLQFLFEYFSETQRNKGNFPGRFSGRQFSNSRSEMNVSTLELGDSALYLCASSNPPGTSVYNEQFFGPGTRLTVL.

The chain recombines TRBV10-3 with TRBJ2-3; TRBD2 might be the D (6 bases). V was trimmed by 7 bases and J by 3 bases, leaving 11 bases between them. Germline V lookup: CDR1 ENHRY, CDR2 SYGVKD. This CDR3 is 13 amino acids long. For the CDR3, the DNA is TGTGCCATCACCTATAGCGGTACAGATACGCAGTATTTT. Protein sequence: CAITYSGTDTQYF.

This clone was recorded a few times. The chain is built from TRBV4-1 and TRBJ1-1; TRBD1 agrees at 9 bases. The CDR3 runs 12 residues. Germline V gives CDR1 MGHRA, CDR2 YSYEKL. J lost 11 bases, V lost 4 bases, and 5 bases had no gene match. The chain's CDR3 is CASSRGQGNAFF. In DNA form, the CDR3 reads TGCGCCAGCAGCCGGGGACAGGGAAACGCTTTCTTT.

Here the CDR3 DNA reads TGTGCCAGCAGTCGCCCCGGACGGGACAGACGCAACGAGCAGTACTTC. Residues: CASSRPGRDRRNEQYF. This chain uses TRBV6-2 or TRBV6-3 with TRBJ2-7; 7 bases are a match to TRBD1. V was pared by 5 bases and J by 5 bases, with 15 bases of the junction left unmatched. The CDR3 extends over 16 amino acids. Per germline, CDR1 MNHEY and CDR2 SVGEGT.

This clone was recorded once. This CDR3 reads CASSPRQGGNEQFF. CDR3 sequence (DNA): TGTGCCAGCAGCCCCAGACAGGGGGGCAATGAGCAGTTCTTC. The chain links TRBV4-2 to TRBJ2-1, with 9 nucleotides matching TRBD1. CDR1 LGHNA and CDR2 YNFKEQ come from the germline V gene. The V gene end was trimmed by 4 bases and the J gene end by 6 bases; junction bases not matched to a gene: 4. There are 14 residues in the CDR3.

The chain is built from TRBV6-5 and TRBJ1-1; 9 nucleotides match TRBD1. Germline trimming cut 4 bases from V and 4 bases from J; bases unmatched to any gene: 10. This CDR3 is built from 16 residues. Germline V gene lookup returns CDR1 MNHEY and CDR2 SVGAGI. CDR3 DNA sequence: TGTGCCAGCAGTTCCTGGGGACAGGGTAAGGGCACTGAAGCTTTCTTT. It encodes CASSSWGQGKGTEAFF.

The chain has TRBV2 and TRBJ1-5; D unclear. The V end lost 6 bases, the J end lost 2 bases, and 14 bases lay between the germline ends. CDR3 length: 15 amino acids. Germline loops: CDR1 SNHLY, CDR2 FYNNEI. For the CDR3, the DNA is TGTGCCAGCAGCCGATTTGGGAGGGGCAATCAGCCCCAGCATTTT. It is translated as CASSRFGRGNQPQHF.